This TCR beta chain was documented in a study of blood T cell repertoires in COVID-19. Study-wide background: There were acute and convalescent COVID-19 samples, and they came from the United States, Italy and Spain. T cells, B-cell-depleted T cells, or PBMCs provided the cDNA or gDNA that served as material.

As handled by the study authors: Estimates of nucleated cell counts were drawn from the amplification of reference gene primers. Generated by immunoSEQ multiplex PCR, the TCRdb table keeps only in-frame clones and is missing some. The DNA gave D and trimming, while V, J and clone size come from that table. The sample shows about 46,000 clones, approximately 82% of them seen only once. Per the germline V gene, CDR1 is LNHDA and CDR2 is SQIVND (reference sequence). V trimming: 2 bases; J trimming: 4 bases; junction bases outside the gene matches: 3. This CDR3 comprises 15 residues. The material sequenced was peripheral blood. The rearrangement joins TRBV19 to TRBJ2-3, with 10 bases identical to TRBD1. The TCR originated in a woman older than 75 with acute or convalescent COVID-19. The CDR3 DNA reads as TGTGCCAGTAGTATACTGGGACAGGGGTCAGATACGCAGTATTTT. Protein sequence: CASSILGQGSDTQYF.